This TCR beta chain was sequenced in a study of T cells after yellow fever vaccination. Turning to the study itself: Low-cell-number fractions underwent preparation using SMART-Seq v4 Ultra Low Input.

The germline CDR1 and CDR2 sequences are SGHAT and FQNNGV. The V end was cut by 0 bases, the J end by 8 bases, with 14 bases between. The CDR3 contains 16 residues. 5'RACE template switching generated TCR cDNA, adding a universal primer site and UMIs. MiXCR was run by TCRdb on the 5' RACE reads, yielding one entry per CDR3 protein. Of some 200,000 distinct CDR3 sequences in the sample, 11% are singletons; the top ten hold 30% to 45%. Study-wide results and limits: On re-exposure, the response was weaker but peaked faster, at day 5 versus 15.

Comment on this clonotype: Its antigen is still unknown.

This specimen consisted of CD8+ T cells sorted from PBMCs, obtained 15 days after the yellow fever booster vaccination. This rearrangement joins TRBV11-2 to TRBJ1-6; D unresolved. The source is a man in his late teens or twenties who received the YFV17D yellow fever vaccine. CDR3 sequence (DNA): TGTGCCAGCAGCTTAGACTACTATGGGGAGGATTCACCCCTCCACTTT. Its translation is CASSLDYYGEDSPLHF.